The text below deals with one T cell receptor beta chain. Its antigen is unidentified. This sample was included in a study of graft-versus-host responses after intestinal transplantation. At the level of the study: Recipients were all induced with anti-thymocyte globulin, then given tacrolimus and steroids for roughly 3 years.

Sequencing used immunoSEQ multiplex PCR; TCRdb keeps in-frame clones, though not all of them. The table lists over 80,000 clones, 90% to 95% of them singletons. Germline CDR1 reads SGHAT; CDR2 reads FQNNGV. The CDR3 runs to 14 residues. General study results and limits: Where graft-donor T cell macrochimerism was present, patients had high graft-versus-host to host-versus-graft clonal ratios in allografts. The authors found GvH clones in recipient marrow, some appearing first in ileum or blood.

The sample in question was unstimulated CD4+ T cells sorted from spleen or lymph node cells, obtained before transplant. The sequence was collected from a human donor who was the organ donor for an intestinal transplant. This chain joins TRBV11-2 and TRBJ2-5; 8 positions match TRBD1. The J call may be in error: the DNA end matches TRBJ2-7 better. This CDR3 reads CASNSDRGVVEQYF. DNA for the CDR3: TGTGCCAGCAACTCCGACAGGGGAGTTGTCGAGCAGTACTTC.